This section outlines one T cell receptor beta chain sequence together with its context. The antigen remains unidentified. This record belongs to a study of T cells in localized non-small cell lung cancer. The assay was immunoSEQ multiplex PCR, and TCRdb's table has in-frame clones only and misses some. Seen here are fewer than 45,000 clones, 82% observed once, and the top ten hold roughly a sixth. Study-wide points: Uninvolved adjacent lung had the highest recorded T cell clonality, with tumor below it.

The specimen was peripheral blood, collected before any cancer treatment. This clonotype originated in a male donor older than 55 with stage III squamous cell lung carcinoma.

CDR3 nucleotide sequence: TGTGCCAGCAGTGGAGACAGAAATGAGCAGTTCTTC. It yields the protein CASSGDRNEQFF. This chain connects TRBV2 to TRBJ2-1; a possible D gene is TRBD1 (5 bases). CDR1 is SNHLY, CDR2 FYNNEI, per germline. The V and J ends lost 4 bases and 7 bases respectively, with 8 bases between them. This CDR3 has 12 residues.